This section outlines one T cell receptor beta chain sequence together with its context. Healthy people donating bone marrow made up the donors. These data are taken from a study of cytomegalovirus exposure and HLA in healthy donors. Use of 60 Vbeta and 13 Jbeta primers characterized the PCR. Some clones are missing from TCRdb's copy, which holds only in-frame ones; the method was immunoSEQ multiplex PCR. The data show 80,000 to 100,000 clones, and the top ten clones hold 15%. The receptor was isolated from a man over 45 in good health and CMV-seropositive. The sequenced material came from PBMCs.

CDR3 DNA: TGCGCCAGCAGCCCGGGGACAGGGTCCTTACCTACCTTGGAGCAGTTCTTC. Protein: CASSPGTGSLPTLEQFF. The chain carries TRBV5-1 and TRBJ2-1, with 9 bases that match TRBD1. Losses at the gene ends were 4 bases for V and 10 bases for J; bases not matched to a gene: 18. The CDR3 is made up of 17 amino acids. CDR1 is SGHRS, CDR2 YFSETQ, per germline.